This is a list of T cell receptor beta chains from one sample in a study of shared clonotypes between healthy human individuals. Assay used: immunoSEQ multiplex PCR; TCRdb lists only in-frame clones, some missing. Of about 1.1 million clones in the sample, around three quarters were seen once. The sequencing sample was made of memory CD4+ T cells from PBMCs. These receptor sequences come from a man younger than 35 in good health. Some clones in this sample may be carry-over from other donors' samples. Each CDR3 is given with its conserved first and last residue. The D gene is left open where the match is weak. Clone size is not always given. Where it is, it says once, few, many or a class for expanded clones.

d_call	clone_size	v_call	j_call	cdr3_length	cdr3_aa	cdr3_nt
.	.	TRBV2	TRBJ2-1	14	CASSEGGAYNEQFF	TGTGCCAGCAGTGAGGGGGGAGCCTACAATGAGCAGTTCTTC
.	.	TRBV28	TRBJ1-5	15	CASSLGGSGNQPQHF	TGTGCCAGCAGTTTGGGCGGCAGCGGCAATCAGCCCCAGCATTTT
.	few	TRBV6-1	TRBJ1-1	15	CASSETQGGGTEAFF	TGTGCCAGCAGTGAGACGCAGGGAGGAGGAACTGAAGCTTTCTTT
.	.	TRBV7-3	TRBJ2-2	15	CASSPGLGISGELFF	TGTGCCAGCAGCCCGGGACTGGGTATTAGCGGGGAGCTGTTTTTT
.	.	TRBV2	TRBJ2-7	16	CASSGQDLRRYYEQYF	TGTGCCAGCAGTGGACAGGACCTCCGGCGGTACTACGAGCAGTACTTC
.	.	TRBV28	TRBJ2-5	14	CAAKPASYQETQYF	TGTGCCGCAAAACCAGCCTCTTACCAAGAGACCCAGTACTTC
.	once	TRBV25-1	TRBJ2-7	12	CASQGGAYEQYF	TGTGCCAGCCAAGGGGGTGCCTACGAGCAGTACTTC
TRBD2	.	TRBV5-1	TRBJ2-3	15	CASSPTSGTADTQYF	TGCGCCAGCTCCCCGACTAGCGGGACGGCAGATACGCAGTATTTT
TRBD1	.	TRBV5-6	TRBJ2-3	15	CASSPDRGGSDTQYF	TGTGCCAGCAGCCCGGACAGGGGAGGATCAGATACGCAGTATTTT
.	.	TRBV28	TRBJ1-1	11	CASRRNTEAFF	TGTGCCAGCCGGCGAAACACTGAAGCTTTCTTT
.	.	TRBV2	TRBJ1-2	16	CASSARINGGFGGYTF	TGTGCCAGCAGCGCCAGGATCAACGGGGGTTTTGGAGGCTACACCTTC
TRBD2	few	TRBV27	TRBJ2-1	15	CASSPRLAGVLEQFF	TGTGCCAGCAGCCCGAGACTAGCGGGAGTATTAGAGCAGTTCTTC
.	.	TRBV6-5	TRBJ2-7	13	CASSYPGTYEQYF	TGTGCCAGCAGTTACCCTGGGACTTACGAGCAGTACTTC
TRBD1	.	TRBV15	TRBJ2-7	18	CATSRGRDRGARSYEQYF	TGTGCCACCAGCAGAGGTCGAGACAGGGGCGCTAGGTCCTACGAGCAGTACTTC
.	.	TRBV2	TRBJ2-5	14	CASRFGARWETQYF	TGTGCCAGCAGATTTGGGGCCAGGTGGGAGACCCAGTACTTC
.	.	TRBV2	TRBJ1-4	15	CASSERAGDIEKLFF	TGTGCCAGCAGTGAAAGGGCAGGGGACATTGAAAAACTGTTTTTT
.	.	TRBV2	TRBJ1-2	12	CASRAEDYGYTF	TGTGCCAGCAGAGCGGAGGACTATGGCTACACCTTC
TRBD1	.	TRBV5-1	TRBJ2-5	15	CASSLPPGQLETQYF	TGCGCCAGCAGCTTGCCTCCGGGACAGTTGGAGACCCAGTACTTC
TRBD2	.	TRBV9	TRBJ2-3	18	CASSSRLAGGHSTDTQYF	TGTGCCAGCAGCTCCCGACTAGCGGGAGGGCATAGCACAGATACGCAGTATTTT
.	.	TRBV5-6	TRBJ2-4	15	CASSLRHQYKNIQYF	TGTGCCAGCAGCTTAAGACACCAATACAAAAACATTCAGTACTTC
.	few	TRBV25-1	TRBJ1-5	13	CASRQGSDQPQHF	TGTGCCAGCAGGCAGGGCAGCGATCAGCCCCAGCATTTT
.	.	TRBV7-3	TRBJ2-1	13	CASREGSRYEQFF	TGTGCCAGCAGGGAGGGATCGAGATATGAGCAGTTCTTC
TRBD2	.	TRBV5-1	TRBJ2-5	14	CASIQGLAEETQYF	TGCGCCAGCATCCAGGGACTAGCGGAAGAGACCCAGTACTTC
.	.	TRBV30	TRBJ2-1	14	CAWSDGSSYNEQFF	TGTGCCTGGAGTGACGGGAGCTCCTACAATGAGCAGTTCTTC
.	.	TRBV2	TRBJ2-7	12	CATSSGPREQYF	TGTGCCACCTCGTCAGGCCCCCGCGAGCAGTACTTC
.	.	TRBV9	TRBJ1-1	19	CASSSHIRDTLRMNTEAFF	TGTGCCAGCAGCTCACATATTCGGGACACCCTAAGGATGAACACTGAAGCTTTCTTT
TRBD2	.	TRBV14	TRBJ2-7	15	CASSQVAGTSYEQYF	TGTGCCAGCAGCCAAGTAGCGGGAACGTCCTACGAGCAGTACTTC
.	.	TRBV6-1	TRBJ1-5	12	CASSGQLQPQHF	TGTGCCAGCAGTGGCCAGCTTCAGCCCCAGCATTTT
TRBD1	.	TRBV11-2	TRBJ1-1	14	CASSRQMGQGSAFF	TGTGCCAGCAGCCGACAAATGGGACAGGGTAGCGCTTTCTTT
.	.	TRBV28	TRBJ2-3	12	CASSFSGNTQYF	TGTGCCAGCAGTTTTTCGGGGAATACGCAGTATTTT
.	.	TRBV21-1	TRBJ1-1	16	CASSKGWDDANTEAFF	TGTGCCAGCAGCAAAGGCTGGGACGACGCGAACACTGAAGCTTTCTTT
.	.	TRBV27	TRBJ2-3	10	CASVIDTQYF	TGTGCCAGCGTGATAGATACGCAGTATTTT
TRBD2	.	TRBV7-6	TRBJ2-1	17	CASSPQAWTSGNNEQFF	TGTGCCAGCAGCCCCCAGGCCTGGACTAGCGGGAACAATGAGCAGTTCTTC
.	.	TRBV18	TRBJ1-5	16	CASSPLQADSNQPQHF	TGTGCCAGCTCACCACTACAGGCCGATAGCAATCAGCCCCAGCATTTT
TRBD2	.	TRBV4-1	TRBJ2-7	15	CASSQVPGLVYEQYF	TGCGCCAGCAGCCAAGTGCCTGGACTAGTCTACGAGCAGTACTTC
.	.	TRBV6-5	TRBJ2-2	14	CASRLRGNTGELFF	TGTGCCAGCAGGTTGAGGGGGAACACCGGGGAGCTGTTTTTT
TRBD1	.	TRBV5-1	TRBJ2-3	13	CASRQGGTDTQYF	TGCGCCAGCCGACAGGGGGGTACAGATACGCAGTATTTT
TRBD2	.	TRBV7-9	TRBJ2-3	17	CASSSRSSGRAKDTQYF	TGTGCCAGCAGCTCTCGATCTAGCGGGAGGGCCAAAGATACGCAGTATTTT
TRBD1	.	TRBV7-2	TRBJ2-7	14	CASSLPDRGYEQYF	TGTGCCAGCAGCTTACCGGACAGGGGCTACGAGCAGTACTTC
.	.	TRBV5-1	TRBJ2-3	15	CASSLGVTGTDTQYF	TGCGCCAGCAGCTTAGGAGTGACTGGCACAGATACGCAGTATTTT
TRBD1	.	TRBV5-1	TRBJ2-7	15	CASSLGGTGGSEQYF	TGCGCCAGCAGCTTGGGAGGTACAGGGGGAAGCGAGCAGTACTTC
.	.	TRBV5-4	TRBJ2-1	15	CASSLGQGGYNEQFF	TGTGCCAGCAGCTTGGGTCAGGGGGGCTACAATGAGCAGTTCTTC